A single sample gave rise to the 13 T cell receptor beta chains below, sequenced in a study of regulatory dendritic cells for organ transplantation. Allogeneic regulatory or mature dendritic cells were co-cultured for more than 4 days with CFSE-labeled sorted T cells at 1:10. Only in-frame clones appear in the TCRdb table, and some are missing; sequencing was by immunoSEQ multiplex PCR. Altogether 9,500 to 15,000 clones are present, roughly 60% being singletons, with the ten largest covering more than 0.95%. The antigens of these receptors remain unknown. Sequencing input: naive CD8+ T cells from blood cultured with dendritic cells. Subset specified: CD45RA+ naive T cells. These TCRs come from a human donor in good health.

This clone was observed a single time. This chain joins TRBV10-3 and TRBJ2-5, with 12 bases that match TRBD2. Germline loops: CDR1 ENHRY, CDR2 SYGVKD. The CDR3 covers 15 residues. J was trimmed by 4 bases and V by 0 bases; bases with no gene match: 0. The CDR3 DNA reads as TGTGCCATCAGTGAGTCGACTAGCGGGGGAGAGACCCAGTACTTC. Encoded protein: CAISESTSGGETQYF.

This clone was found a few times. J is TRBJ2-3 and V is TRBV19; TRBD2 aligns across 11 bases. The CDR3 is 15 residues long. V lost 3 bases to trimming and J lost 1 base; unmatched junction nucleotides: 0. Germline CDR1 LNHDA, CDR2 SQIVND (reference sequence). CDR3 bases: TGTGCCAGTAGTATGACTAGCGGGGGCACAGATACGCAGTATTTT. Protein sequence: CASSMTSGGTDTQYF.

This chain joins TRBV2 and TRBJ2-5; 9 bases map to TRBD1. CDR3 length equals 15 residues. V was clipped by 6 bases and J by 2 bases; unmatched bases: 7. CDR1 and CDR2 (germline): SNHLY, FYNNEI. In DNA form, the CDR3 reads TGTGCCAGCAGCCCTTTTGACAGGGGGCAAGAGACCCAGTACTTC. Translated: CASSPFDRGQETQYF.

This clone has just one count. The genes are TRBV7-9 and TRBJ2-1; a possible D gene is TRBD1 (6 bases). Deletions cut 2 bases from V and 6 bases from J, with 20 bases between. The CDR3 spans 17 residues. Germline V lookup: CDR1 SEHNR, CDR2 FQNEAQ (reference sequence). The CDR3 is CASSLLDVGGTANEQFF. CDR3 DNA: TGTGCCAGCAGCTTACTTGATGTAGGGGGAACAGCCAATGAGCAGTTCTTC.

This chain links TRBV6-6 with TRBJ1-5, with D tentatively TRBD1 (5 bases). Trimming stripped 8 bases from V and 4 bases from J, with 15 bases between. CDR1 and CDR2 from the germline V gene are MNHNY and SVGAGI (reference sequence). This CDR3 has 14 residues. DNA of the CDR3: TGTGCCAGCGTCCAGGGCCTTCAGAATCAGCCCCAGCATTTT. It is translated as CASVQGLQNQPQHF.

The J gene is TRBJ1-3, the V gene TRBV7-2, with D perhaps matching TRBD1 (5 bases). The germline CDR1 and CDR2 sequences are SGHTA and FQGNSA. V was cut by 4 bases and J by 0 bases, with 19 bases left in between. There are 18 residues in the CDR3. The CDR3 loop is CASSWAPPGTSSGNTIYF. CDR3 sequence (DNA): TGTGCCAGCAGCTGGGCGCCCCCGGGGACTAGCTCTGGAAACACCATATATTTT.

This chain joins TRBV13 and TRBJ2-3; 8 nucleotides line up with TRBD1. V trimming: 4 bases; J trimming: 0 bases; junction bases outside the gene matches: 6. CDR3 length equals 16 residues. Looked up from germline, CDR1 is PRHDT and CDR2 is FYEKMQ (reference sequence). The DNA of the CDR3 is TGTGCCAGCAGCTCGGACAGGGACCCTAGCACAGATACGCAGTATTTT. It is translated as CASSSDRDPSTDTQYF.

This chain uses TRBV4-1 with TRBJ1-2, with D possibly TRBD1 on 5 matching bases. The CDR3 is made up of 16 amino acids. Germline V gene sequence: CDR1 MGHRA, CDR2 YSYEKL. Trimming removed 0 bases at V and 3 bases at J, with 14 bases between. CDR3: CASSQDRQGLDYGYTF. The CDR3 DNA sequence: TGCGCCAGCAGCCAAGATCGGCAGGGTTTGGACTATGGCTACACCTTC.

The CDR3 DNA reads as TGTGCCAGCAGCGGGCAGTCGACACCGCTTTCACCTAGCACAGATACGCAGTATTTT. Translated, it gives CASSGQSTPLSPSTDTQYF. The rearrangement links TRBV7-9 to TRBJ2-3; D not certain. Germline values: CDR1 SEHNR, CDR2 FQNEAQ (reference sequence). The V and J ends lost 5 bases and 0 bases respectively, with 24 bases between them. The CDR3 totals 19 residues.

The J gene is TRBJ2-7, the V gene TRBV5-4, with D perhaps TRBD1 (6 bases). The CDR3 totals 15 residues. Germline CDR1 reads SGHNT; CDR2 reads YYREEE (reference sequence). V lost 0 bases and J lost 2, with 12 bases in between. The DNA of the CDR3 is TGTGCCAGCAGCTTGGATACGGGACACCCCTACGAGCAGTACTTC. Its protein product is CASSLDTGHPYEQYF. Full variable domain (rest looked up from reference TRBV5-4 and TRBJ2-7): ETGVTQSPTHLIKTRGQQVTLRCSSQSGHNTVSWYQQALGQGPQFIFQYYREEENGRGNFPPRFSGLQFPNYSSELNVNALELDDSALYLCASSLDTGHPYEQYFGPGTRLTVT.

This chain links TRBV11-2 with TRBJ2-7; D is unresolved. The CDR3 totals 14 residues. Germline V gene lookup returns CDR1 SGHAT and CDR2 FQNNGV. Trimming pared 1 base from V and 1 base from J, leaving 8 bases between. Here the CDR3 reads CASSLGLGSYEQYF. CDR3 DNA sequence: TGTGCCAGCAGCTTAGGTCTAGGATCCTACGAGCAGTACTTC.

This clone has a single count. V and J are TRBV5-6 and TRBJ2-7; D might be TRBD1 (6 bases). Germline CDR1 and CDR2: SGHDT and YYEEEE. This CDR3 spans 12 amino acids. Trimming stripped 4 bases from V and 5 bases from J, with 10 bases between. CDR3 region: CASSIQGDEQYF. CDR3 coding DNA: TGTGCCAGCAGCATACAGGGTGACGAGCAGTACTTC.

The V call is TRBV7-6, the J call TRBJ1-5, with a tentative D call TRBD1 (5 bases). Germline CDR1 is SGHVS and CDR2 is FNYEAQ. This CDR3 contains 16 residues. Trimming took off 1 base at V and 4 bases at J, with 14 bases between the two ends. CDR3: CASSLESGGWNQPQHF. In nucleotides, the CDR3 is TGTGCCAGCAGCTTAGAGTCCGGGGGTTGGAATCAGCCCCAGCATTTT.